Detailed here is one T cell receptor beta chain. The germline V gene encodes CDR1 SEHNR and CDR2 FQNEAQ (reference sequence). The V end lost 5 bases, the J end lost 10 bases, and 17 bases lay between the germline ends. There are 13 residues in the CDR3. Sequencing was performed with immunoSEQ multiplex PCR; in TCRdb, only in-frame clones are kept and a portion is missing. The sample lists 350,000 to 400,000 clones; roughly 91% were seen once. The data belong to a study of blood T cell repertoires in COVID-19. The cohort comprised adults aged about 18 to 100 years residing in approximately 25 US areas. Symptom resolution, clearance, or two negative PCRs marked the recovered donors of Cohort 3.

The TCR comes from a woman between 18 and 29 years old who had recovered from COVID-19. The rearrangement joins TRBV7-9 to TRBJ1-1; D perhaps matches TRBD1 (5 bases). The source material was PBMCs or T cells enriched from blood (not recorded which). Written as DNA, the CDR3 is TGTGCCAGCAGCGTAGGGGCTGGCCGGCGAGCTTTCTTT. This translates into CASSVGAGRRAFF.